This T cell receptor (beta chain) was sequenced during a study of a mutant IDH1 vaccine in newly diagnosed glioma. Study details: Before enrollment, the patients had been treated with radiotherapy alone, temozolomide alone, or both together. Most of them had received both.

Time point given: baseline, week 1 (first vaccination visit). As to treatment: pre-vaccination baseline after standard-of-care therapy. The assay was immunoSEQ multiplex PCR, and TCRdb's table has in-frame clones only and misses some. The sample lists tens of thousands of clones, around 83% seen once, with approximately 4.3% in the top ten. This CDR3 comprises 18 residues. The germline gives CDR1 SGHVS, CDR2 FQNEAQ. With 5 bases clipped from V and 1 base from J, the junction kept 10 bases outside the gene matches. The sequences come from peripheral blood mononuclear cells (PBMCs), collected from a glioma patient treated with radiotherapy, temozolomide or both. The chain couples TRBV7-8 to TRBJ2-3; TRBD2 agrees at 12 bases. The sequence came from a woman aged 18 to 35 with glioma. Some clones in this sample may be carry-over from other donors' samples. CDR3 nucleotide sequence: TGTGCCAGCAGCACCCCTAGCGGGGGGGCCAAGGGCACAGATACGCAGTATTTT. This encodes CASSTPSGGAKGTDTQYF.